Listed here is a single T cell receptor (beta chain). As yet, its antigen is unknown. This specimen comes from a study of monozygotic twins with inflammatory bowel disease. There are 15 residues in the CDR3. Germline CDR1 and CDR2: SGHKS and YYEKEE (reference sequence). From the 5' RACE reads, TCRdb lists one entry per CDR3 protein and no DNA. The table for this sample gives more than 300,000 distinct CDR3 sequences. Regarding the study as a whole: Patient repertoires may have gained variability from differing immunosuppressive treatments.

The genes are TRBV5-5 and TRBJ2-5. This receptor was taken from a human donor with ulcerative colitis or Crohn's disease, or a healthy co-twin of an affected twin (not recorded which). Material for sequencing was blood. The CDR3 here is CASSLAVAYQETQYF. The full variable domain, completed using reference TRBV5-5 and TRBJ2-5, is DAGVTQSPTHLIKTRGQQVTLRCSPISGHKSVSWYQQVLGQGPQFIFQYYEKEERGRGNFPDRFSARQFPNYSSELNVNALLLGDSALYLCASSLAVAYQETQYFGPGTRLLVL.